This is a list of T cell receptor beta chains from one sample in a study of type 1 and type 2 diabetes patients. TCRdb used MiXCR to reprocess the multiplex PCR reads, holding one entry per CDR3 protein. Among a few hundred thousand distinct CDR3 sequences, roughly 50% were seen once, and the ten largest hold roughly 13%. Sequencing used peripheral blood mononuclear cells (PBMCs). The source is a man aged 18 to 29 with type 2 diabetes. Each CDR3 is given with its conserved first and last residue. Each record gives: CDR3 protein, CDR3 DNA, V gene, D gene, CDR3 length, J gene, clone size. A D gene is named only where the DNA matches it firmly. Some rows mark clone size as missing; the rest say once, few, many or name a class of expanded clone.

CDR3 protein: CASRGQTYEQYF
CDR3 DNA: TGTGCCAGCCGGGGACAGACCTACGAGCAGTACTTC
V gene: TRBV2
D gene: TRBD1
CDR3 length: 12
J gene: TRBJ2-7
clone size: NA

CDR3 protein: CASRELDRTDTQYF
CDR3 DNA: TGCGCCAGCAGGGAACTAGATCGCACAGATACGCAGTATTTT
V gene: TRBV10-2
D gene: NA
CDR3 length: 14
J gene: TRBJ2-3
clone size: few

CDR3 protein: CASSQAYHQTQYF
CDR3 DNA: TGTGCCAGCAGCCAAGCTTACCATCAGACCCAGTACTTC
V gene: TRBV14
D gene: NA
CDR3 length: 13
J gene: TRBJ2-5
clone size: many

CDR3 protein: CASTEMVTYEQYF
CDR3 DNA: TGTGCCAGCACCGAGATGGTAACCTACGAGCAGTACTTC
V gene: TRBV2
D gene: NA
CDR3 length: 13
J gene: TRBJ2-7
clone size: many

CDR3 protein: CASSLGQGGSPLHF
CDR3 DNA: TGTGCCAGCAGCTTAGGACAGGGGGGGTCACCCCTCCACTTT
V gene: TRBV9
D gene: TRBD1
CDR3 length: 14
J gene: TRBJ1-6
clone size: NA

CDR3 protein: CASSPSLRDRYYEQYF
CDR3 DNA: TGTGCCAGCAGTCCCTCTCTCCGGGACCGATACTACGAGCAGTACTTC
V gene: TRBV12-3/TRBV12-4
D gene: NA
CDR3 length: 16
J gene: TRBJ2-7
clone size: few

CDR3 protein: CASSPLQGAVTF
CDR3 DNA: TGTGCCAGCAGCCCTTTACAGGGGGCAGTTACCTTC
V gene: TRBV28
D gene: TRBD1
CDR3 length: 12
J gene: TRBJ1-2
clone size: NA

CDR3 protein: CASRLAGASQETQYF
CDR3 DNA: TGTGCCAGCAGGTTAGCGGGGGCCTCCCAAGAGACCCAGTACTTC
V gene: TRBV7-9
D gene: TRBD2
CDR3 length: 15
J gene: TRBJ2-5
clone size: NA

CDR3 protein: CASSSLTLGEQYF
CDR3 DNA: TGTGCCAGCAGTTCGCTGACGCTGGGCGAGCAGTACTTC
V gene: TRBV28
D gene: NA
CDR3 length: 13
J gene: TRBJ2-7
clone size: once

CDR3 protein: CAIRGRTKDTEALF
CDR3 DNA: TGTGCCATCAGGGGACGGACCAAGGACACTGAAGCTCTCTTT
V gene: TRBV10-3
D gene: NA
CDR3 length: 14
J gene: TRBJ1-1
clone size: few

CDR3 protein: CASFANTGELFF
CDR3 DNA: TGTGCCAGCTTTGCGAACACCGGGGAGCTGTTTTTT
V gene: TRBV6-5
D gene: NA
CDR3 length: 12
J gene: TRBJ2-2
clone size: NA

CDR3 protein: CASSPLQGSSGANVLTF
CDR3 DNA: TGTGCCAGCTCACCACTTCAGGGGAGCTCTGGGGCCAACGTCCTGACTTTC
V gene: TRBV18
D gene: NA
CDR3 length: 17
J gene: TRBJ2-6
clone size: NA

CDR3 protein: CATSRETGTGANVLTF
CDR3 DNA: TGTGCCACCAGCAGAGAGACAGGTACTGGGGCCAACGTCCTGACTTTC
V gene: TRBV15
D gene: NA
CDR3 length: 16
J gene: TRBJ2-6
clone size: many

CDR3 protein: CSADNRVDYGYTF
CDR3 DNA: TGCAGTGCCGACAACAGGGTGGACTATGGCTACACCTTC
V gene: TRBV20-1
D gene: NA
CDR3 length: 13
J gene: TRBJ1-2
clone size: NA

CDR3 protein: CASSYGRATNEKLFF
CDR3 DNA: TGTGCCAGCAGTTACGGGCGGGCAACTAATGAAAAACTGTTTTTT
V gene: TRBV27
D gene: NA
CDR3 length: 15
J gene: TRBJ1-4
clone size: NA

CDR3 protein: CASSLSRNQETQYF
CDR3 DNA: TGTGCCAGCAGCTTATCCAGGAACCAAGAGACCCAGTACTTC
V gene: TRBV7-2
D gene: NA
CDR3 length: 14
J gene: TRBJ2-5
clone size: NA

CDR3 protein: CASSQVTLDRGNEKLFF
CDR3 DNA: TGTGCCAGCAGCCAAGTGACTTTGGACAGGGGGAATGAAAAACTGTTTTTT
V gene: TRBV4-2
D gene: TRBD1
CDR3 length: 17
J gene: TRBJ1-4
clone size: few

CDR3 protein: CASRPSSGSSYNEQFF
CDR3 DNA: TGTGCCAGCAGACCTTCTAGCGGGAGCTCCTACAATGAGCAGTTCTTC
V gene: TRBV5-5
D gene: TRBD2
CDR3 length: 16
J gene: TRBJ2-1
clone size: NA

CDR3 protein: CASSQEAVGGSYNSPLHF
CDR3 DNA: TGCGCCAGCAGCCAAGAGGCGGTCGGCGGCTCCTATAATTCACCCCTCCACTTT
V gene: TRBV4-1
D gene: NA
CDR3 length: 18
J gene: TRBJ1-6
clone size: once

CDR3 protein: CASSETRETPSMATDTQYF
CDR3 DNA: TGTGCCAGCAGTGAAACCCGGGAAACCCCGTCTATGGCCACAGATACGCAGTATTTT
V gene: TRBV25-1
D gene: NA
CDR3 length: 19
J gene: TRBJ2-3
clone size: NA

CDR3 protein: CASTWRINQPQHF
CDR3 DNA: TGTGCCAGTACTTGGCGGATAAATCAGCCCCAGCATTTT
V gene: TRBV19
D gene: NA
CDR3 length: 13
J gene: TRBJ1-5
clone size: NA

CDR3 protein: CASSLPGQKTQYF
CDR3 DNA: TGTGCCAGCAGCTTACCAGGCCAAAAGACCCAGTACTTC
V gene: TRBV4-2
D gene: NA
CDR3 length: 13
J gene: TRBJ2-5
clone size: few

CDR3 protein: CSVPTGGAGAFF
CDR3 DNA: TGCAGCGTCCCCACAGGGGGCGCAGGTGCTTTCTTT
V gene: TRBV29-1
D gene: TRBD1
CDR3 length: 12
J gene: TRBJ1-1
clone size: NA

CDR3 protein: CASSSLTGYSNQPQHF
CDR3 DNA: TGTGCCAGCAGTTCCCTGACCGGTTATAGCAATCAGCCCCAGCATTTT
V gene: TRBV28
D gene: NA
CDR3 length: 16
J gene: TRBJ1-5
clone size: NA

CDR3 protein: CASKPWGADTDTQYF
CDR3 DNA: TGTGCCAGTAAACCCTGGGGGGCCGACACAGATACGCAGTATTTT
V gene: TRBV19
D gene: NA
CDR3 length: 15
J gene: TRBJ2-3
clone size: few

CDR3 protein: CASSGKAGGPNEQFF
CDR3 DNA: TGTGCCAGCAGCGGAAAAGCGGGAGGGCCGAATGAGCAGTTCTTC
V gene: TRBV10-3
D gene: TRBD2
CDR3 length: 15
J gene: TRBJ2-1
clone size: NA

CDR3 protein: CASSLVGLAGFGQFF
CDR3 DNA: TGTGCCAGCAGCTTAGTGGGACTAGCGGGATTTGGGCAGTTCTTC
V gene: TRBV7-2
D gene: TRBD2
CDR3 length: 15
J gene: TRBJ2-1
clone size: NA

CDR3 protein: CASSQFAGGRVTDTQYF
CDR3 DNA: TGTGCCAGCAGCCAATTCGCGGGGGGGCGGGTCACAGATACGCAGTATTTT
V gene: TRBV7-2
D gene: TRBD2
CDR3 length: 17
J gene: TRBJ2-3
clone size: NA

CDR3 protein: CATSPTRAIEKLFF
CDR3 DNA: TGTGCCACCAGCCCAACGAGGGCAATTGAAAAACTGTTTTTT
V gene: TRBV15
D gene: NA
CDR3 length: 14
J gene: TRBJ1-4
clone size: NA

CDR3 protein: CAIKTGAALEQYF
CDR3 DNA: TGTGCCATCAAAACAGGGGCCGCACTCGAGCAGTACTTC
V gene: TRBV10-3
D gene: TRBD1
CDR3 length: 13
J gene: TRBJ2-7
clone size: few

CDR3 protein: CASSKWDRGPSGANVLTF
CDR3 DNA: TGTGCCAGTAGTAAATGGGACAGGGGGCCATCTGGGGCCAACGTCCTGACTTTC
V gene: TRBV19
D gene: TRBD1
CDR3 length: 18
J gene: TRBJ2-6
clone size: NA

CDR3 protein: CASSKVRDMDGYTF
CDR3 DNA: TGTGCCAGTAGTAAAGTCAGGGATATGGATGGCTACACCTTC
V gene: TRBV19
D gene: NA
CDR3 length: 14
J gene: TRBJ1-2
clone size: NA